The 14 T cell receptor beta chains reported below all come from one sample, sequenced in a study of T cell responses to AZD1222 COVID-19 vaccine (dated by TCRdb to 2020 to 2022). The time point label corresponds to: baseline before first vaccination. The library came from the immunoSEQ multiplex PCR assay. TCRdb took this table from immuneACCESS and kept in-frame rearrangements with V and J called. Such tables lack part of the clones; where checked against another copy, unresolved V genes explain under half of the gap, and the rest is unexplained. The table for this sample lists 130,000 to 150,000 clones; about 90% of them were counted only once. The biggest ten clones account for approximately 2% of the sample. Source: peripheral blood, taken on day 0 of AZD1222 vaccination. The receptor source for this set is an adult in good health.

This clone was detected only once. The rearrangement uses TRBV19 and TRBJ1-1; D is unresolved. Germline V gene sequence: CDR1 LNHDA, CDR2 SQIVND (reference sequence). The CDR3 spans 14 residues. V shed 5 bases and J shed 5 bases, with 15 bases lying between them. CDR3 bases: TGTGCCAGTAGTTCCGCATCTACAGCAACTGAAGCTTTCTTT. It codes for CASSSASTATEAFF. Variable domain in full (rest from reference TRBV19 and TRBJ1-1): DGGITQSPKYLFRKEGQNVTLSCEQNLNHDAMYWYRQDPGQGLRLIYYSQIVNDFQKGDIAEGYSVSREKKESFPLTVTSAQKNPTAFYLCASSSASTATEAFFGQGTRLTVV.

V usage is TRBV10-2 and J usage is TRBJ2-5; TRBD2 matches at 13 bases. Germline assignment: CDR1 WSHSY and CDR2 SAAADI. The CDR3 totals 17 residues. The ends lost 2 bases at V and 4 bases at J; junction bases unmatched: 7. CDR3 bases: TGCGCCAGCAGTGAGCTCACTAGCGGGGGGGACGGAGAGACCCAGTACTTC. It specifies CASSELTSGGDGETQYF.

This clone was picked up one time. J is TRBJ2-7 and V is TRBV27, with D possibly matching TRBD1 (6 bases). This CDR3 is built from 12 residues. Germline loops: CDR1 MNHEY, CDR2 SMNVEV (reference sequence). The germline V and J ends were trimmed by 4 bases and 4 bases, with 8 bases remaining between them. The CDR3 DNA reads TGTGCCAGCAGTTCAGGGGTTTACGAGCAGTACTTC. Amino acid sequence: CASSSGVYEQYF.

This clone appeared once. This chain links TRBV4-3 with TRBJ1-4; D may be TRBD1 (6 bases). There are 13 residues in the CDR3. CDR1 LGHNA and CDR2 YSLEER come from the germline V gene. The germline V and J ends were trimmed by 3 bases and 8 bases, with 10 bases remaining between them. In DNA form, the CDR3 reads TGCGCCAGCAGCCAGCAGGGGCGAGAAAAACTGTTTTTT. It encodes CASSQQGREKLFF.

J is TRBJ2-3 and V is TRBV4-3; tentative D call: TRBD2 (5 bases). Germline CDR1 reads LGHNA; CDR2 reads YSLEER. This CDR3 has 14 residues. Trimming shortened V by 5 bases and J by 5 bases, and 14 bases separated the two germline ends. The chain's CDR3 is CASSRNRGGDTQYF. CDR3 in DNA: TGCGCCAGCAGCAGGAATCGGGGTGGAGATACGCAGTATTTT.

The CDR3 spells CASSAAGYGYTF. DNA for the CDR3: TGTGCCAGCAGTGCGGCAGGATATGGCTACACCTTC. The chain carries TRBV2 and TRBJ1-2; D ambiguous. CDR1 and CDR2 (germline): SNHLY, FYNNEI. V gave up 4 bases and J gave up 5 bases, with 8 bases separating them. The CDR3 extends over 12 amino acids.

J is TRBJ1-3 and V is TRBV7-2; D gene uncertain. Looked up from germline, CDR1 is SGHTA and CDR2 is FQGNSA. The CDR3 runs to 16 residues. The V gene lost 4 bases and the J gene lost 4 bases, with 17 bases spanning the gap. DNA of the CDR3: TGTGCCAGCAGCTATAGCCCCCACCTCGAGGGAAACACCATATATTTT. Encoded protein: CASSYSPHLEGNTIYF.

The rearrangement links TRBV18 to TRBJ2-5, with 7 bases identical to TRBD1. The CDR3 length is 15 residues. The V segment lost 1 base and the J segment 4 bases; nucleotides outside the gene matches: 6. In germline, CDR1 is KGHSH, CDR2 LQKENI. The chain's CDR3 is CASSPRTAGGETQYF. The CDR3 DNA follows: TGTGCCAGCTCACCACGGACGGCAGGGGGAGAGACCCAGTACTTC.

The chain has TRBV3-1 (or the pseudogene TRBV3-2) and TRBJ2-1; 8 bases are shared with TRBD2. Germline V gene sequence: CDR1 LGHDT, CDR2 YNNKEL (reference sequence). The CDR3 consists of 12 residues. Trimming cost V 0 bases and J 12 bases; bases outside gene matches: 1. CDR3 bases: TGTGCCAGCAGCCAAGATCGGGGGGGGCAGTTCTTC. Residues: CASSQDRGGQFF.

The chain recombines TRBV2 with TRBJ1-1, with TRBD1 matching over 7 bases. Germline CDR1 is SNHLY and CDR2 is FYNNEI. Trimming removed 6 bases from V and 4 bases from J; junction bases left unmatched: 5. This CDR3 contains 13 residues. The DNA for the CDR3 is TGTGCCAGCAGCGGGCAGGGGGGCACTGAAGCTTTCTTT. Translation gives CASSGQGGTEAFF.

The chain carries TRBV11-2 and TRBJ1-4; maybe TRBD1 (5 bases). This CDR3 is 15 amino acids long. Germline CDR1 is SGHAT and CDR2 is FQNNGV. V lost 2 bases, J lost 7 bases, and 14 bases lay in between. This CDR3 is CASSLYGAWGEKLFF. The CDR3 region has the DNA TGTGCCAGCAGCTTATACGGGGCATGGGGTGAAAAACTGTTTTTT.

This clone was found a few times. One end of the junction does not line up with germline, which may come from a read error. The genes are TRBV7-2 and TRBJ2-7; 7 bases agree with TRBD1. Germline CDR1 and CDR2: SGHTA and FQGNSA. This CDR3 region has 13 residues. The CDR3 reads CASTLDRAYEQYF. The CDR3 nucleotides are TGTGCCAGCACCTTAGACAGGGCCTACGAGCAGTACTTC.

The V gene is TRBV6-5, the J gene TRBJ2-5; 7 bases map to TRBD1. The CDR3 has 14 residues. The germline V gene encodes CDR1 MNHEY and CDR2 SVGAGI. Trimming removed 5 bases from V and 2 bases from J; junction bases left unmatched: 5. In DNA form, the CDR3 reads TGTGCCAGCAGTCCGCCGGGACAGCAAGAGACCCAGTACTTC. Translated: CASSPPGQQETQYF.

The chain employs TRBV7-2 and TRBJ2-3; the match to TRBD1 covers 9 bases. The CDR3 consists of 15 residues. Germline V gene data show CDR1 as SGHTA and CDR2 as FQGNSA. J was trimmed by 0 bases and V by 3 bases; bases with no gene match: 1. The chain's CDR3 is CASSFDRGSTDTQYF. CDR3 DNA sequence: TGTGCCAGCAGCTTCGACAGGGGGAGCACAGATACGCAGTATTTT.